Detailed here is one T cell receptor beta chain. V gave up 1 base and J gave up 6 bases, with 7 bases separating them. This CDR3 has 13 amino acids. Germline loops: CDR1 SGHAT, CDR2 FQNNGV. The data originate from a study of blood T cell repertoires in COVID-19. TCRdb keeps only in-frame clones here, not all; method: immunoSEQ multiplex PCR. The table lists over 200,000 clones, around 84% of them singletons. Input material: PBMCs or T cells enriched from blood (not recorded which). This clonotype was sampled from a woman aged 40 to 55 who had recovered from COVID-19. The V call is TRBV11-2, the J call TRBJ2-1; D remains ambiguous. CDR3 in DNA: TGTGCCAGCAGCTTAGCTCGGAGCAATGAGCAGTTCTTC. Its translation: CASSLARSNEQFF.